This entry concerns a single T cell receptor (beta chain). This specimen belongs to a study of blood T cell repertoires in COVID-19. The protocol was immunoSEQ multiplex PCR, while the TCRdb copy is restricted to in-frame clones and leaves out a portion. The table includes some 350,000 clones, more than 70% detected once. The CDR3 has 15 residues. Trimming cost V 3 bases and J 4 bases; bases outside gene matches: 5. Germline values: CDR1 MNHEY, CDR2 SMNVEV (reference sequence). The sample was peripheral blood. The chain links TRBV27 to TRBJ1-1; 10 bases fit TRBD1. The TCR sequence derives from a woman aged 70-85 years with COVID-19, enrolled during active disease. The CDR3 region has the DNA TGTGCCAGCAGTTTTATCCGGGACAGGGGCACTGAAGCTTTCTTT. Translating gives CASSFIRDRGTEAFF.